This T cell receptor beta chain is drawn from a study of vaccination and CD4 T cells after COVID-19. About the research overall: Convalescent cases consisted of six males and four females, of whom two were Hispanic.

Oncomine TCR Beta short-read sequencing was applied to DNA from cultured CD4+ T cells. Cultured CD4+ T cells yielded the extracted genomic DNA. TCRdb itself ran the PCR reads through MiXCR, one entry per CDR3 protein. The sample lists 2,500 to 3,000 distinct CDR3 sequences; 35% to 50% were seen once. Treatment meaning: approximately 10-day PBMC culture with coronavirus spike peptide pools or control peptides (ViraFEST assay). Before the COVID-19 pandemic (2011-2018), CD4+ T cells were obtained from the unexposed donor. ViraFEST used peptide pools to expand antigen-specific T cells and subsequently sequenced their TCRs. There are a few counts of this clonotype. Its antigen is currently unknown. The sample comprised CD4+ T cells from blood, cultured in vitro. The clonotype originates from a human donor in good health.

This chain's CDR3 is CASSLGGQGTAGNTIYF. DNA of the CDR3: TGTGCCAGCAGCTTAGGGGGACAGGGAACGGCTGGAAACACCATATATTTT. The rearrangement uses TRBV7-6 and TRBJ1-3; TRBD1 agrees at 9 bases. This CDR3 region has 17 residues. Trimming took 1 base from V and 2 from J; bases not matched to a gene: 6. Germline V gene lookup returns CDR1 SGHVS and CDR2 FNYEAQ.